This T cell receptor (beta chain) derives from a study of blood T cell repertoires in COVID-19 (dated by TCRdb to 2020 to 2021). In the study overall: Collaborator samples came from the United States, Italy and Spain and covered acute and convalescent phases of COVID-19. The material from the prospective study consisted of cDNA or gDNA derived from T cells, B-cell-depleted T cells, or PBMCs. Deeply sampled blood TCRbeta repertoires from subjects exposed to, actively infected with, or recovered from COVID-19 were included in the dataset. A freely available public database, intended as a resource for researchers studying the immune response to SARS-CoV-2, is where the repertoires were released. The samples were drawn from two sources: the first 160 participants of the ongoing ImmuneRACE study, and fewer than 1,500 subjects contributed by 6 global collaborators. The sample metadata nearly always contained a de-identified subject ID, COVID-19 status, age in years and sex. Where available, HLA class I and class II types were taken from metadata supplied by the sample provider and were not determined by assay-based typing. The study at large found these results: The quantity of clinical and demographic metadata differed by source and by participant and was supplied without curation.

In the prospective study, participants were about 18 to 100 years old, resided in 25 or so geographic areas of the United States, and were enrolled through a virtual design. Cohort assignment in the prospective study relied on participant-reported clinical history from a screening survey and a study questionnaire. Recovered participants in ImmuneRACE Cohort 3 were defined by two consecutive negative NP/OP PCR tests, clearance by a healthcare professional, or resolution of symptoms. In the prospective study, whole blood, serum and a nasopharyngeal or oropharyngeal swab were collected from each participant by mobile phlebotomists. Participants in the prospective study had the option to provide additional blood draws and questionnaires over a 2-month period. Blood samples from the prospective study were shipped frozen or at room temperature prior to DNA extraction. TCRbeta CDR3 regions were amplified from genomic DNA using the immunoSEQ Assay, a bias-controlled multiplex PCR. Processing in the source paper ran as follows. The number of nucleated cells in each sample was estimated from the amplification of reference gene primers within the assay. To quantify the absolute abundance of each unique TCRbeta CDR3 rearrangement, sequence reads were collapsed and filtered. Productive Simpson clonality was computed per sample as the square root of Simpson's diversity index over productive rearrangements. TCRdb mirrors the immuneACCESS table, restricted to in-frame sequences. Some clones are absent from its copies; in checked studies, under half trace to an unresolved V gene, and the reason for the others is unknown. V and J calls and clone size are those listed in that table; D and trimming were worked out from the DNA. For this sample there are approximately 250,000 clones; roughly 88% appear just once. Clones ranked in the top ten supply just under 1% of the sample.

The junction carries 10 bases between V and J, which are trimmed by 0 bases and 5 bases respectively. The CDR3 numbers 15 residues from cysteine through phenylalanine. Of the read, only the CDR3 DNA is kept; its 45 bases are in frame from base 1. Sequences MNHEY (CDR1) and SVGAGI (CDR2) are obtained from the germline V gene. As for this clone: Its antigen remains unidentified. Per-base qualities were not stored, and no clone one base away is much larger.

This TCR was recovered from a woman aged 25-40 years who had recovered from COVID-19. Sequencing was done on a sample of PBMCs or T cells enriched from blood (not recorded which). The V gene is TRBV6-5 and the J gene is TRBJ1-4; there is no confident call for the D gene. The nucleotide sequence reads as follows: TGTGCCAGCAGTTACTCGATCGGAGCAAATGAAAAACTGTTTTTT. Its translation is CASSYSIGANEKLFF.